This is a list of T cell receptor beta chains from one sample in a study of cytomegalovirus exposure and HLA in healthy donors. Sequencing used immunoSEQ multiplex PCR; TCRdb keeps in-frame clones, though not all of them. The sample lists about 91,000 clones; 75% to 90% were seen once. Sequencing was performed on PBMCs. The receptor source for this set is a man between 18 and 35 years old in good health and CMV-seronegative. Each CDR3 is given with its conserved first and last residue. The D gene is left open where the match is weak. The size field is filled for only some rows; it gives once, few, many or a size class.

size: -; V: TRBV5-1; J: TRBJ2-2; D: -; CDR3: CASSLDAGGSSTGELFF; DNA: TGCGCCAGCAGCTTGGATGCGGGTGGGTCGTCCACCGGGGAGCTGTTTTTT
size: -; V: TRBV6-1; J: TRBJ1-1; D: -; CDR3: CASQGHRNTEAFF; DNA: TGTGCCAGCCAGGGACACAGGAACACTGAAGCTTTCTTT
size: -; V: TRBV5-1; J: TRBJ2-3; D: -; CDR3: CASSSGTRVGDTQYF; DNA: TGCGCCAGCAGCTCAGGGACTCGCGTGGGGGATACGCAGTATTTT
size: -; V: TRBV9; J: TRBJ2-5; D: TRBD2; CDR3: CASSVERSSGQETQYF; DNA: TGTGCCAGCAGCGTAGAAAGGTCTAGCGGCCAAGAGACCCAGTACTTC
size: few; V: TRBV6-5; J: TRBJ2-7; D: -; CDR3: CASKPNSAGNYEQYF; DNA: TGTGCCAGCAAACCTAATAGCGCAGGAAACTACGAGCAGTACTTC
size: -; V: TRBV28; J: TRBJ1-4; D: -; CDR3: CASSSYVRGGVGEKLFF; DNA: TGTGCCAGCAGTTCCTACGTGAGGGGGGGAGTGGGGGAAAAACTGTTTTTT
size: -; V: TRBV19; J: TRBJ1-3; D: -; CDR3: CASSIGPRSGNTIYF; DNA: TGTGCCAGTAGTATCGGTCCTCGCTCTGGAAACACCATATATTTT
size: -; V: TRBV27; J: TRBJ1-1; D: -; CDR3: CASSPRGQPNTEAFF; DNA: TGTGCCAGCAGTCCAAGGGGACAACCGAACACTGAAGCTTTCTTT
size: few; V: TRBV6-5; J: TRBJ1-1; D: -; CDR3: CASSSLQTETGRAFF; DNA: TGTGCCAGCAGCTCCCTGCAAACAGAGACCGGGAGGGCTTTCTTT
size: -; V: TRBV6-5; J: TRBJ1-1; D: -; CDR3: CASSYVDGSEAFF; DNA: TGTGCCAGCAGTTACGTTGATGGTAGCGAAGCTTTCTTT
size: -; V: TRBV28; J: TRBJ2-7; D: TRBD2; CDR3: CASSLRLAGVYEQYF; DNA: TGTGCCAGCAGTTTAAGGCTAGCGGGAGTTTACGAGCAGTACTTC
size: -; V: TRBV27; J: TRBJ2-1; D: TRBD2; CDR3: CASRETGLAGGPQGGNEQFF; DNA: TGTGCCAGCAGAGAGACGGGACTAGCGGGAGGGCCGCAAGGTGGGAATGAGCAGTTCTTC
size: -; V: TRBV12-5; J: TRBJ2-1; D: TRBD1; CDR3: CASARGQLGNEQFF; DNA: TGTGCTAGTGCCCGGGGACAGCTTGGGAATGAGCAGTTCTTC
size: -; V: TRBV7-4; J: TRBJ2-1; D: TRBD2; CDR3: CASSLAYRGGNEQFF; DNA: TGTGCCAGCAGCTTAGCGTATCGGGGGGGCAATGAGCAGTTCTTC
size: -; V: TRBV7-2; J: TRBJ1-1; D: TRBD1; CDR3: CASSLAGTGNTEAFF; DNA: TGTGCCAGCAGCTTAGCGGGGACAGGGAACACTGAAGCTTTCTTT
size: -; V: TRBV6-6; J: TRBJ1-1; D: TRBD1; CDR3: CASRGTGITEAFF; DNA: TGTGCCAGCAGGGGGACAGGAATCACTGAAGCTTTCTTT
size: once; V: TRBV5-4; J: TRBJ2-1; D: -; CDR3: CASSPGRGGGGLLGNEQFF; DNA: TGTGCCAGCAGCCCTGGACGTGGGGGCGGGGGACTGCTGGGAAATGAGCAGTTCTTC
size: few; V: TRBV4-3; J: TRBJ2-3; D: -; CDR3: CASSQVSRLTDTQYF; DNA: TGCGCCAGCAGCCAAGTTTCTAGGCTCACAGATACGCAGTATTTT
size: -; V: TRBV28; J: TRBJ2-3; D: -; CDR3: CASSPPMGGTDTQYF; DNA: TGTGCCAGCAGCCCCCCCATGGGCGGCACAGATACGCAGTATTTT
size: -; V: TRBV28; J: TRBJ1-6; D: -; CDR3: CASSLRQRGSPLHF; DNA: TGTGCCAGCAGTTTGCGGCAGCGAGGATCACCCCTCCACTTT
size: -; V: TRBV2; J: TRBJ2-7; D: TRBD2; CDR3: CASLGGALDSYEQYF; DNA: TGTGCCAGCCTCGGGGGGGCGCTGGACTCCTACGAGCAGTACTTC
size: -; V: TRBV5-6; J: TRBJ1-2; D: TRBD1; CDR3: CASSRRQGFIYGYTF; DNA: TGTGCCAGCAGTAGGAGACAGGGGTTCATCTATGGCTACACCTTC
size: -; V: TRBV4-3; J: TRBJ2-2; D: -; CDR3: CASSQDHAARWELFF; DNA: TGCGCCAGCAGCCAAGATCATGCAGCCAGGTGGGAGCTGTTTTTT
size: -; V: TRBV7-2; J: TRBJ2-5; D: -; CDR3: CASSLSEGRDFWGETQYF; DNA: TGTGCCAGCAGCTTAAGTGAGGGTCGGGACTTCTGGGGGGAGACCCAGTACTTC
size: -; V: TRBV19; J: TRBJ1-1; D: -; CDR3: CASSIAGGALNTEAFF; DNA: TGTGCCAGTAGTATTGCGGGAGGAGCCTTGAACACTGAAGCTTTCTTT
size: -; V: TRBV7-2; J: TRBJ1-3; D: -; CDR3: CASSQTAIRGWGNTIYF; DNA: TGTGCCAGCAGCCAAACGGCTATTCGGGGATGGGGAAACACCATATATTTT
size: -; V: TRBV9; J: TRBJ1-1; D: -; CDR3: CASSPVGGSNTEAFF; DNA: TGTGCCAGCAGCCCCGTCGGGGGGTCGAACACTGAAGCTTTCTTT
size: -; V: TRBV5-5; J: TRBJ1-2; D: TRBD1; CDR3: CASSFRTGTNYGYTF; DNA: TGTGCCAGCAGCTTCAGGACAGGAACTAACTATGGCTACACCTTC
size: -; V: TRBV6-6; J: TRBJ2-5; D: TRBD2; CDR3: CASRVAGGGETQYF; DNA: TGTGCCAGCAGAGTAGCGGGAGGTGGAGAGACCCAGTACTTC
size: -; V: TRBV28; J: TRBJ2-7; D: -; CDR3: CASSLVLRTSYEQYF; DNA: TGTGCCAGCAGCCTCGTCCTCAGGACTTCCTACGAGCAGTACTTC
size: -; V: TRBV28; J: TRBJ1-2; D: TRBD1; CDR3: CASSPGQGIYGYTF; DNA: TGTGCCAGCAGCCCAGGACAGGGGATTTATGGCTACACCTTC
size: once; V: TRBV7-2; J: TRBJ1-1; D: -; CDR3: CASSLVGSGTEAFF; DNA: TGTGCCAGCAGCTTAGTGGGTTCGGGAACTGAAGCTTTCTTT
size: -; V: TRBV5-4; J: TRBJ2-1; D: TRBD1; CDR3: CASSLQGKYNEQFF; DNA: TGTGCCAGCAGCTTACAGGGGAAATACAATGAGCAGTTCTTC
size: -; V: TRBV19; J: TRBJ2-5; D: -; CDR3: CASSYRGGTSETQYF; DNA: TGTGCCAGTAGTTATCGTGGGGGGACCTCAGAGACCCAGTACTTC
size: -; V: TRBV27; J: TRBJ1-2; D: TRBD1; CDR3: CASSFRGTGSGYTF; DNA: TGTGCCAGCAGTTTCCGTGGGACAGGCTCAGGCTACACCTTC
size: -; V: TRBV7-9; J: TRBJ1-3; D: -; CDR3: CASSLLPGTGNTIYF; DNA: TGTGCCAGCAGCTTATTACCAGGGACTGGAAACACCATATATTTT
size: -; V: TRBV27; J: TRBJ1-1; D: -; CDR3: CASSLQQSGPMNTEAFF; DNA: TGTGCCAGCAGTCTCCAACAGAGCGGTCCCATGAACACTGAAGCTTTCTTT
size: -; V: TRBV7-9; J: TRBJ2-1; D: TRBD2; CDR3: CASSSSLAGFYNEQFF; DNA: TGTGCCAGCAGTAGCTCACTAGCGGGATTCTACAATGAGCAGTTCTTC
size: -; V: TRBV27; J: TRBJ2-7; D: TRBD2; CDR3: CASSLIRTSGSYEQYF; DNA: TGTGCCAGCAGTTTAATAAGGACTAGCGGGAGCTACGAGCAGTACTTC
size: -; V: TRBV6-6; J: TRBJ1-2; D: -; CDR3: CASTYGGRGNYGYTF; DNA: TGTGCCAGCACATACGGGGGTCGGGGGAACTATGGCTACACCTTC
size: -; V: TRBV5-6; J: TRBJ1-1; D: -; CDR3: CASSLLVGELSTEAFF; DNA: TGTGCCAGCAGCTTGCTCGTTGGGGAGTTGAGCACTGAAGCTTTCTTT
size: -; V: TRBV21-1; J: TRBJ2-3; D: -; CDR3: CASSFSGSQYF; DNA: TGTGCCAGCAGCTTTAGCGGGAGTCAGTATTTT
size: -; V: TRBV19; J: TRBJ2-4; D: -; CDR3: CASSTGARGIQYF; DNA: TGTGCCAGTAGTACAGGGGCGAGAGGCATTCAGTACTTC
size: -; V: TRBV28; J: TRBJ1-6; D: -; CDR3: CASNDRLNSPLHF; DNA: TGTGCCAGTAATGACAGGCTTAATTCACCCCTCCACTTT
size: -; V: TRBV9; J: TRBJ1-3; D: -; CDR3: CASSVGLLPGNTIYF; DNA: TGTGCCAGCAGCGTAGGTCTACTGCCTGGAAACACCATATATTTT
size: few; V: TRBV7-9; J: TRBJ2-7; D: TRBD1; CDR3: CASSLVASGGMNEQYF; DNA: TGTGCCAGCAGCTTAGTGGCGTCAGGGGGCATGAACGAGCAGTACTTC
size: -; V: TRBV28; J: TRBJ1-3; D: -; CDR3: CASRQDSSGNTIYF; DNA: TGTGCCAGCAGACAGGACAGCTCTGGAAACACCATATATTTT
size: -; V: TRBV28; J: TRBJ2-7; D: -; CDR3: CASSPRQYEQYF; DNA: TGTGCCAGCAGTCCCAGACAGTACGAGCAGTACTTC
size: -; V: TRBV18; J: TRBJ2-7; D: -; CDR3: CASSPSSDSYEQYF; DNA: TGTGCCAGCTCACCAAGTAGCGACTCCTACGAGCAGTACTTC
size: -; V: TRBV28; J: TRBJ2-7; D: -; CDR3: CASSSRQSYSYEQYF; DNA: TGTGCCAGCAGTTCCCGACAGAGCTACTCCTACGAGCAGTACTTC
size: -; V: TRBV9; J: TRBJ1-6; D: -; CDR3: CASSVIDNSPLHF; DNA: TGTGCCAGCAGCGTAATCGATAATTCACCCCTCCACTTT
size: -; V: TRBV27; J: TRBJ2-7; D: -; CDR3: CASRYRDNSPYEQYF; DNA: TGTGCCAGCAGATACCGGGACAACTCCCCCTACGAGCAGTACTTC
size: -; V: TRBV6-1; J: TRBJ2-7; D: -; CDR3: CASAGASLGEQYF; DNA: TGTGCCAGCGCGGGGGCCTCATTGGGCGAGCAGTACTTC
size: -; V: TRBV5-1; J: TRBJ1-4; D: TRBD1; CDR3: CASSLSGTGGYEKLFF; DNA: TGCGCCAGCAGCCTCTCCGGGACAGGGGGCTACGAAAAACTGTTTTTT
size: -; V: TRBV6-5; J: TRBJ2-7; D: TRBD2; CDR3: CASRKGTSEDYEQYF; DNA: TGTGCCAGCAGAAAGGGGACTAGCGAGGACTACGAGCAGTACTTC
size: -; V: TRBV19; J: TRBJ1-5; D: -; CDR3: CASSGGQPQHF; DNA: TGTGCCAGTAGCGGGGGTCAGCCCCAGCATTTT
size: -; V: TRBV27; J: TRBJ2-1; D: -; CDR3: CASSVSNEQFF; DNA: TGTGCCAGCAGTGTCTCCAATGAGCAGTTCTTC